This T cell receptor beta chain was sequenced for a study of T cell responses to AZD1222 COVID-19 vaccine. Study-wide context: Second-dose intervals near 4 or 12 weeks were combined.

Here immunoSEQ multiplex PCR was the method, and the copy in TCRdb shows in-frame clones only, minus some. The table has around 86,000 clones, 90% seen once. Overall study results and limits: Epitopes outside B.1.351 and B.1.1.7 mutated regions reportedly drew nearly half of spike TCRs.

Notes on this clone: No antigen is known for it.

The CDR3 has 16 amino acids. V was clipped by 0 bases and J by 2 bases; unmatched bases: 4. Germline CDR1 and CDR2: MNHEY and SVGEGT. The receptor was derived from an adult in good health. Sample: peripheral blood, taken on day 0 of AZD1222 vaccination. This sequence joins TRBV6-2 or TRBV6-3 and TRBJ2-7; 10 bases line up with TRBD2. This CDR3 reads CASSYSQSGGAYEQYF. The CDR3 nucleotides are TGTGCCAGCAGTTACTCTCAGAGCGGGGGGGCCTACGAGCAGTACTTC.